The rows below give T cell receptor beta chains drawn from one sample of a study of T cell repertoires in cytomegalovirus infection. In TCRdb, the reads were re-called with MiXCR into one record per CDR3 protein. This table holds 150,000 to 200,000 distinct CDR3 sequences, roughly a fifth found once. What was sequenced was PBMCs. The receptors shown here come from a human donor in good health (CMV status not recorded). Some clones in this sample may be carry-over from other donors' samples. Each CDR3 is given with its conserved first and last residue. Fields, in order: V gene, clone size, D gene, J gene, CDR3 DNA, CDR3 protein. The D gene is left open where the match is weak. The listing skips clone size in some rows; elsewhere it reads once, few, many or a size class.

v_gene: TRBV7-4; abundance: many; d_gene: TRBD2; j_gene: TRBJ2-5; CDR3nt: TGTGCCAGCAGTCGACTAGCGGGGGAAGAGACCCAGTACTTC; CDR3aa: CASSRLAGEETQYF
v_gene: TRBV4-1; abundance: once; d_gene: TRBD1; j_gene: TRBJ1-5; CDR3nt: TGCGCCAGCAGCCAAGTCCCGGGACAGGGGCCTAGCAATCAGCCCCAGCATTTT; CDR3aa: CASSQVPGQGPSNQPQHF
v_gene: TRBV5-1; abundance: NA; d_gene: TRBD1; j_gene: TRBJ2-7; CDR3nt: TGCGCCAGCAGGCCCTCCACAGGGGCCCTAGCCTACGAGCAGTACTTC; CDR3aa: CASRPSTGALAYEQYF
v_gene: TRBV7-9; abundance: many; d_gene: TRBD2; j_gene: TRBJ2-1; CDR3nt: TGTGCCAGCAGCCGGGGGGAAACCTACAATGAGCAGTTCTTC; CDR3aa: CASSRGETYNEQFF
v_gene: TRBV7-2; abundance: many; d_gene: NA; j_gene: TRBJ2-2; CDR3nt: TGTGCCAGCAGCGGTCCCGGGAGCCTCACCGGGGAGCTGTTTTTT; CDR3aa: CASSGPGSLTGELFF
v_gene: TRBV15; abundance: once; d_gene: NA; j_gene: TRBJ2-3; CDR3nt: TGTGCCACCAGCCGGGGACAAGGACCTAGCACAGATACGCAGTATTTT; CDR3aa: CATSRGQGPSTDTQYF
v_gene: TRBV11-3; abundance: few; d_gene: NA; j_gene: TRBJ2-1; CDR3nt: TGTGCCAGCAGTCCCCGTGGGGCTAGCGACCGCTATGAGCAGTTCTTC; CDR3aa: CASSPRGASDRYEQFF
v_gene: TRBV3-1; abundance: NA; d_gene: TRBD1; j_gene: TRBJ2-7; CDR3nt: TGTGCCAGCAGCACCGGGACAGGCCGATACGAGCAGTACTTC; CDR3aa: CASSTGTGRYEQYF
v_gene: TRBV28; abundance: NA; d_gene: NA; j_gene: TRBJ2-1; CDR3nt: TGTGCCACCTTGGGGGGTGTCGCCTACAATGAGCAGTTCTTC; CDR3aa: CATLGGVAYNEQFF
v_gene: TRBV5-1; abundance: few; d_gene: NA; j_gene: TRBJ2-1; CDR3nt: TGCGCCAGCAGCCAGGACAGAAATGAGCAGTTCTTC; CDR3aa: CASSQDRNEQFF
v_gene: TRBV25-1; abundance: few; d_gene: TRBD2; j_gene: TRBJ2-1; CDR3nt: TGTGCCAGCAGTGAGGGGACTAGCGGTTTCTACAATGAGCAGTTCTTC; CDR3aa: CASSEGTSGFYNEQFF